The 32 T cell receptor beta chains below were found in one sample sequenced in a study of blood T cell repertoires in COVID-19. Sequenced by immunoSEQ multiplex PCR; TCRdb stores in-frame clones only, minus some. The sample has approximately 500,000 clones, roughly nine tenths seen once. The sequenced material came from peripheral blood. These TCRs come from a woman aged 45-65 years with COVID-19, enrolled during active disease.

This clone was found a few times. The rearrangement joins TRBV2 to TRBJ2-2; TRBD1 matches 10 bases. After removal of 5 bases from V and 3 bases from J, the junction contained 3 bases not matched to a gene. The CDR3 loop spans 15 amino acids. Per the germline V gene, CDR1 is SNHLY and CDR2 is FYNNEI. The CDR3: CASSRQGAYTGELFF. The CDR3 DNA is TGTGCCAGCAGTCGACAGGGGGCTTACACCGGGGAGCTGTTTTTT.

The chain uses TRBV7-9 and TRBJ2-3; tentative D call: TRBD2 (6 bases). Germline assignment: CDR1 SEHNR and CDR2 FQNEAQ (reference sequence). CDR3 size: 13 residues. Trimming took off 5 bases at V and 2 bases at J, with 8 bases between the two ends. CDR3 DNA sequence: TGTGCCAGCAGCCGGGGGATCACAGATACGCAGTATTTT. It specifies CASSRGITDTQYF.

The rearrangement links TRBV25-1 to TRBJ2-7; TRBD1 agrees at 8 bases. V lost 3 bases to trimming and J lost 3 bases; unmatched junction nucleotides: 7. CDR1 is MGHDK and CDR2 is SYGVNS in the germline V gene. The CDR3 spans 15 residues. The CDR3 is CASSEWGTGRYEQYF. CDR3 sequence (DNA): TGTGCCAGCAGTGAGTGGGGGACAGGACGCTACGAGCAGTACTTC.

The rearrangement joins TRBV5-6 to TRBJ2-3; TRBD1 agrees at 7 bases. With V trimmed by 4 bases and J by 4 bases, 12 bases remained unmatched. The CDR3 has 16 amino acids. Germline V gene sequence: CDR1 SGHDT, CDR2 YYEEEE. The CDR3 DNA reads as TGTGCCAGCAGCCCCGGGACAGCGGTGCAGCCAGATACGCAGTATTTT. It is translated as CASSPGTAVQPDTQYF. Looking up the rest from reference TRBV5-6 and TRBJ2-3 gives the full variable domain: DAGVTQSPTHLIKTRGQQVTLRCSPKSGHDTVSWYQQALGQGPQFIFQYYEEEERQRGNFPDRFSGHQFPNYSSELNVNALLLGDSALYLCASSPGTAVQPDTQYFGPGTRLTVL.

This chain uses TRBV4-1 with TRBJ2-7, with 7 bases matching TRBD1. Germline CDR1 is MGHRA and CDR2 is YSYEKL. With V trimmed by 3 bases and J by 6 bases, 8 bases remained unmatched. The CDR3 has 14 residues. The chain's CDR3 is CASSHLGQSGEQYF. CDR3 coding DNA: TGCGCCAGCAGCCATCTGGGACAGTCTGGCGAGCAGTACTTC.

This rearrangement joins TRBV2 to TRBJ2-5; D perhaps matches TRBD1 (5 bases). The CDR3 is 14 residues long. The germline V and J ends were trimmed by 0 bases and 4 bases, with 9 bases remaining between them. Germline CDR1 and CDR2: SNHLY and FYNNEI. Written as DNA, the CDR3 is TGTGCCAGCAGTGAAGCCAGGGTAGGAGAGACCCAGTACTTC. It is translated as CASSEARVGETQYF.

The genes are TRBV10-3 and TRBJ1-2; 8 bases line up with TRBD1. CDR1 and CDR2 from the germline V gene are ENHRY and SYGVKD. The V gene end was trimmed by 6 bases and the J gene end by 3 bases; junction bases not matched to a gene: 3. CDR3 length: 13 amino acids. CDR3 sequence: CAISGTGDYGYTF. DNA for the CDR3: TGTGCCATCAGCGGGACAGGTGACTATGGCTACACCTTC.

The V gene is TRBV5-6, the J gene TRBJ1-1, with D perhaps TRBD1 (6 bases). The CDR3 is 15 amino acids. V lost 4 bases to trimming and J lost 5 bases, with 18 bases between them. Germline CDR1 reads SGHDT; CDR2 reads YYEEEE. CDR3 amino acids: CASSPLTGQGTEAFF. CDR3 DNA: TGTGCCAGCAGCCCGCTTACAGGGCAGGGGACTGAAGCTTTCTTT.

The chain uses TRBV19 and TRBJ1-5; no clear D gene. The length of the CDR3 is 14 residues. Trimming pared 7 bases from V and 3 bases from J, leaving 13 bases between. Germline V lookup: CDR1 LNHDA, CDR2 SQIVND (reference sequence). CDR3: CASNPDTNNQPQHF. CDR3 DNA: TGTGCCAGTAACCCCGACACCAACAATCAGCCCCAGCATTTT.

CDR3 protein: CASSGSSGVYEQYF. The CDR3 nucleotides are TGTGCCAGTAGTGGTTCGTCGGGGGTCTACGAGCAGTACTTC. V gene TRBV19 combines with J gene TRBJ2-7, with D possibly TRBD2 on 6 matching bases. The V end lost 5 bases, the J end lost 3 bases, and 14 bases lay between the germline ends. The germline V gene has CDR1 LNHDA and CDR2 SQIVND (reference sequence). The length of the CDR3 is 14 residues.

This clone occurred a few times. The chain has TRBV19 and TRBJ1-2, with 9 bases aligning to TRBD1. The CDR3 contains 14 residues. Germline trimming cut 3 bases from V and 8 bases from J; bases unmatched to any gene: 7. Germline V lookup: CDR1 LNHDA, CDR2 SQIVND (reference sequence). The CDR3 loop is CASSIVGTGSGYTF. CDR3 bases: TGTGCCAGTAGTATCGTGGGGACAGGGTCGGGCTACACCTTC.

Regarding this clone: The junction shows a germline mismatch at one end, possibly a read error. The chain is built from TRBV12-3 or TRBV12-4 and TRBJ2-7; a possible D gene is TRBD2 (5 bases). The CDR3 has 11 amino acids. CDR3 nucleotides: TGTGCCAGCAGCTCCGGGATTCCCGTACACTTC. Its protein product is CASSSGIPVHF.

V and J are TRBV7-9 and TRBJ1-1, with TRBD1 as a possible D gene (5 bases). Trimming shortened V by 8 bases and J by 3 bases, and 22 bases separated the two germline ends. Germline V lookup: CDR1 SEHNR, CDR2 FQNEAQ (reference sequence). The CDR3 extends over 16 amino acids. CDR3 bases: TGTGCCAGCTCGAGGGGCAGTCGGGGGAAGGACACTGAAGCTTTCTTT. It encodes CASSRGSRGKDTEAFF. Full variable domain (remainder filled in from reference TRBV7-9 and TRBJ1-1): DTGVSQNPRHKITKRGQNVTFRCDPISEHNRLYWYRQTLGQGPEFLTYFQNEAQLEKSRLLSDRFSAERPKGSFSTLEIQRTEQGDSAMYLCASSRGSRGKDTEAFFGQGTRLTVV.

For this clone: The sample has other DNA sequences that encode this CDR3 too. V is TRBV3-1 (or the pseudogene TRBV3-2) and J is TRBJ1-4, with 10 bases matching TRBD1. Germline V CDR1 and CDR2: LGHDT, YNNKEL (reference sequence). The ends lost 1 base at V and 8 bases at J; junction bases unmatched: 1. This CDR3 contains 14 residues. The CDR3 loop is CASSQGTGGEKLFF. The DNA of the CDR3 is TGTGCCAGCAGCCAAGGGACAGGGGGAGAAAAACTGTTTTTT.

This CDR3 is CAISDPGDTEAFF. The CDR3 DNA sequence: TGTGCCATCAGTGATCCAGGGGACACTGAAGCTTTCTTT. J is TRBJ1-1 and V is TRBV10-3, with D possibly being TRBD1 (6 bases). The germline CDR1 and CDR2 sequences are ENHRY and SYGVKD. The germline V and J ends were trimmed by 3 bases and 3 bases, with 8 bases remaining between them. The CDR3 contains 13 residues.

The chain has TRBV3-1 (or the pseudogene TRBV3-2) and TRBJ2-3, with D unclear. The ends were cut back, 0 bases at V and 0 bases at J, with 10 bases in the middle. Per the germline V gene, CDR1 is LGHDT and CDR2 is YNNKEL (reference sequence). This CDR3 spans 16 amino acids. CDR3 residues: CASSQEGGTSTDTQYF. Here the CDR3 DNA reads TGTGCCAGCAGCCAAGAAGGCGGAACTAGCACAGATACGCAGTATTTT.

The chain carries TRBV24-1 and TRBJ2-7; a weak D match, TRBD1 (6 bases). Germline CDR1 reads KGHDR; CDR2 reads SFDVKD. V was clipped by 7 bases and J by 3 bases, with 9 bases between them. This CDR3 spans 12 amino acids. CDR3 nucleotide sequence: TGTGCCACCAGCCAGGACAGCTACGAGCAGTACTTC. This encodes CATSQDSYEQYF.

The V gene is TRBV20-1, the J gene TRBJ2-5; D is undetermined. The V gene lost 5 bases and the J gene lost 5 bases, with 9 bases spanning the gap. CDR1 DFQATT and CDR2 SNEGSKA come from the germline V gene (reference sequence). This CDR3 region has 11 residues. The CDR3 reads CSAVRLETQYF. For the CDR3, the DNA is TGCAGTGCTGTCAGGTTGGAGACCCAGTACTTC.

The rearrangement joins TRBV7-2 to TRBJ2-3; D is possibly TRBD2 (5 bases). Germline CDR1 is SGHTA and CDR2 is FQGNSA. The CDR3 totals 17 residues. V was clipped by 4 bases and J by 0 bases, with 17 bases between them. This CDR3 is CASSSQSRASSTDTQYF. The CDR3 region has the DNA TGTGCCAGCAGCTCCCAATCTCGGGCTAGCAGCACAGATACGCAGTATTTT.

J is TRBJ2-1 and V is TRBV5-1; 7 bases agree with TRBD2. This CDR3 spans 15 amino acids. With V trimmed by 0 bases and J by 4 bases, 4 bases remained unmatched. Germline CDR1 SGHRS, CDR2 YFSETQ. The CDR3 loop is CASSLGTRVYNEQFF. The DNA of the CDR3 is TGCGCCAGCAGCTTGGGGACTAGGGTGTACAATGAGCAGTTCTTC.

This clone was recorded once. The chain couples TRBV11-2 to TRBJ2-1; 8 bases are a match to TRBD1. V lost 5 bases to trimming and J lost 7 bases; unmatched junction nucleotides: 7. The CDR3 covers 14 residues. CDR1 is SGHAT, CDR2 FQNNGV, per germline. CDR3 nucleotide sequence: TGTGCCAGCAGCCCCTGGACAGGGAGGAATGAGCAGTTCTTC. Protein: CASSPWTGRNEQFF.

V gene TRBV5-6 combines with J gene TRBJ2-7; tentatively, D is TRBD2 (7 bases). Germline V gives CDR1 SGHDT, CDR2 YYEEEE. The CDR3 spans 12 residues. Trimming removed 4 bases from V and 13 bases from J, with 18 bases in between. CDR3 DNA sequence: TGTGCCAGCAGCCCGGGGGGACATCTCTTCTACTTC. This sequence encodes CASSPGGHLFYF.

V usage is TRBV5-1 and J usage is TRBJ1-2; 11 bases are shared with TRBD1. V trimming: 2 bases; J trimming: 4 bases; junction bases outside the gene matches: 1. The CDR3 covers 14 residues. CDR1 and CDR2 from the germline V gene are SGHRS and YFSETQ. The chain's CDR3 is CASSFGTGGYGYTF. The CDR3 nucleotides read TGCGCCAGCAGCTTCGGGACAGGGGGCTATGGCTACACCTTC.

This clone showed up just a few times. V and J are TRBV18 and TRBJ1-3, with 7 bases fitting TRBD1. Germline trimming cut 3 bases from V and 2 bases from J; bases unmatched to any gene: 1. Germline CDR1 KGHSH, CDR2 LQKENI. The CDR3 is made up of 14 amino acids. The CDR3 DNA reads as TGTGCCAGCTCACCGAGGGGGCCTGGAAACACCATATATTTT. Translated, it gives CASSPRGPGNTIYF.

This chain uses TRBV29-1 with TRBJ2-7; weak D call: TRBD2 (6 bases). Trimming cost V 1 base and J 6 bases, with 16 bases left between them. The CDR3 consists of 14 residues. Per germline, CDR1 SQVTM and CDR2 ANQGSEA. CDR3 nucleotide sequence: TGCAGCGTTGAAGCCGCCGGGGTAGCGGTCGAGCAGTACTTC. Protein sequence: CSVEAAGVAVEQYF.

The V call is TRBV19, the J call TRBJ2-1, with TRBD1 identical over 7 bases. The CDR3 has 14 residues. Germline CDR1 LNHDA, CDR2 SQIVND (reference sequence). Trimming removed 1 base from V and 6 bases from J; junction bases left unmatched: 3. CDR3 sequence (DNA): TGTGCCAGTAGTATAGTCGACAGGGCCAATGAGCAGTTCTTC. Encoded protein: CASSIVDRANEQFF.

The gene calls are TRBV10-3 and TRBJ2-3; D call uncertain. The CDR3 has 12 amino acids. Germline CDR1 reads ENHRY; CDR2 reads SYGVKD. Trimming removed 6 bases from V and 6 bases from J, with 10 bases in between. The CDR3 loop is CAIRAVQDTQYF. As DNA, the CDR3 is TGTGCCATCAGGGCGGTGCAGGATACGCAGTATTTT.

The chain carries TRBV27 and TRBJ2-1; a weak D match, TRBD2 (6 bases). Germline CDR1 reads MNHEY; CDR2 reads SMNVEV (reference sequence). CDR3 length equals 14 residues. The V end lost 3 bases, the J end lost 2 bases, and 8 bases lay between the germline ends. CDR3 coding DNA: TGTGCCAGCAGTTTGGGGGGACCCTACAATGAGCAGTTCTTC. It yields the protein CASSLGGPYNEQFF.

This clone was picked up a small number of times. This chain joins TRBV5-1 and TRBJ2-2; the D gene is possibly TRBD1 (6 bases). V gave up 3 bases and J gave up 3 bases, with 9 bases separating them. The CDR3 contains 14 residues. The germline V gene encodes CDR1 SGHRS and CDR2 YFSETQ. Written as DNA, the CDR3 is TGCGCCAGCAGCTCCGGGACACACACCGGGGAGCTGTTTTTT. Its protein product is CASSSGTHTGELFF.

This clone has just one count. This chain connects TRBV6-5 to TRBJ1-1, with a tentative D call TRBD1 (5 bases). The V gene's germline CDR1 is MNHEY and CDR2 SVGAGI. V lost 5 bases, J lost 8 bases, and 18 bases lay in between. The CDR3 has 14 amino acids. The CDR3 DNA follows: TGTGCCAGCAGTCCCATGACAGAGAGACCCGAAGCTTTCTTT. Its translation: CASSPMTERPEAFF.

V is TRBV6-5 and J is TRBJ1-1, with a tentative D call TRBD1 (5 bases). CDR1 is MNHEY, CDR2 SVGAGI, per germline. The CDR3 runs to 12 residues. Between the trimmed V and J ends, which lost 10 bases and 5 bases, there was a span of 14 bases. The CDR3 protein is CAISKGQTEAFF. CDR3 in DNA: TGTGCCATCTCGAAGGGGCAGACTGAAGCTTTCTTT.

The chain links TRBV11-2 to TRBJ1-2; TRBD1 is a possible D gene (6 bases). The CDR3 extends over 14 amino acids. Per germline, CDR1 SGHAT and CDR2 FQNNGV. V lost 3 bases and J 8 bases, leaving 16 bases between the germline ends. The chain's CDR3 is CASSFPAGDLGYTF. CDR3 DNA: TGTGCCAGCAGCTTCCCGGCAGGGGATTTAGGCTACACCTTC.